These 2 T cell receptor beta chains originate from one sample sequenced in a study of blood T cell repertoires in COVID-19. Repertoires were generated with immunoSEQ multiplex PCR, while TCRdb's copy carries only in-frame clones and drops some. The sample holds roughly 100,000 clones, 87% seen once. Material: peripheral blood. All receptors come from a woman between 50 and 59 years old with COVID-19, enrolled during active disease.

This clone occurred once. This chain uses TRBV4-1 with TRBJ2-7; D uncertain. Germline lookup yields CDR1 MGHRA and CDR2 YSYEKL. The germline V and J ends were trimmed by 0 bases and 7 bases, with 7 bases remaining between them. The CDR3 totals 12 residues. The CDR3 loop is CASSQESREQYF. The DNA for the CDR3 is TGCGCCAGCAGCCAAGAAAGCCGAGAGCAGTACTTC.

Only a few counts were recorded for this clone. The chain carries TRBV29-1 and TRBJ2-3, with a tentative D call TRBD1 (6 bases). The ends were cut back, 2 bases at V and 3 bases at J, with 12 bases in the middle. CDR3 size: 14 residues. Germline-derived CDR1 and CDR2 are SQVTM and ANQGSEA. DNA for the CDR3: TGCAGCGTTGAAAAGGGCAGGGGAACAGATACGCAGTATTTT. It is translated as CSVEKGRGTDTQYF.